The rows below give T cell receptor beta chains drawn from one sample of a study of blood T cells in healthy people across ages. TCRdb passed the 5' RACE reads through MiXCR, listing each CDR3 protein once. The sample yields hundreds of thousands of distinct CDR3 sequences, more than 20% seen once. This sample also belongs to another study, concerning T cells of mothers and their children.

Sequencing was carried out using blood. These receptors all come from a boy aged 5-17 years in good health. CDR3s include the opening cysteine and the closing phenylalanine or tryptophan.

v_call: TRBV20-1; cdr3_aa: CSASSEHHTEAFF
v_call: TRBV10-3; cdr3_aa: CAISGLSYNEQFF
v_call: TRBV28; cdr3_aa: CATRMAGQGDYGYTF
v_call: TRBV27; cdr3_aa: CASSPIQGTEAFF
v_call: TRBV6-2/TRBV6-3; cdr3_aa: CASSKEDLSGYEQYF
v_call: TRBV20-1; cdr3_aa: CSARRQATYEQYF
v_call: TRBV27; cdr3_aa: CASSPGTSGGQETQYF
v_call: TRBV6-2/TRBV6-3; cdr3_aa: CASSYSTSGIQYF
v_call: TRBV20-1; cdr3_aa: CSAHAGNYNEQFF
v_call: TRBV29-1; cdr3_aa: CSVEVKGANTEAFF
v_call: TRBV20-1; cdr3_aa: CSASSIAGVWYQETQYF
v_call: TRBV20-1; cdr3_aa: CSARDPASNYGYTF
v_call: TRBV28; cdr3_aa: CASRLQTGFIGMAEAFF
v_call: TRBV7-9; cdr3_aa: CASSLTYSRGLDTEAFF
v_call: TRBV11-2; cdr3_aa: CASSLNSGRDYEQYF
v_call: TRBV2; cdr3_aa: CASRNRGTYEQYF
v_call: TRBV9; cdr3_aa: CASSVDTSRQETQYF
v_call: TRBV20-1; cdr3_aa: CSGRGGTYEQYF
v_call: TRBV12-3/TRBV12-4; cdr3_aa: CASSGGQAAKNIQYF
v_call: TRBV28; cdr3_aa: CASTSLQPRGPDTQYF
v_call: TRBV5-1; cdr3_aa: CASSLGGSYIQYF
v_call: TRBV7-2; cdr3_aa: CASSRAGATGELFF
v_call: TRBV7-2; cdr3_aa: CASRSGESEKLFF
v_call: TRBV19; cdr3_aa: CASRFHGYTF
v_call: TRBV5-1; cdr3_aa: CASSSQGLDSDTQYF
v_call: TRBV7-2; cdr3_aa: CASSPSFQPYNEQFF
v_call: TRBV7-3; cdr3_aa: CASSQDGGTSYNEQFF
v_call: TRBV20-1; cdr3_aa: CSARVSGQGDQPQHF
v_call: TRBV4-3; cdr3_aa: CAGSQEAGGDPWGTDTQYF
v_call: TRBV7-8; cdr3_aa: CVSSSSPGTDIQETQYF
v_call: TRBV5-6; cdr3_aa: CASSADRAPSPLHF
v_call: TRBV19; cdr3_aa: CASSISRDYGYTF
v_call: TRBV28; cdr3_aa: CASSRGFQREETQYF
v_call: TRBV29-1; cdr3_aa: CSVEDWDRGPGNEQFF
v_call: TRBV15; cdr3_aa: CATSPTSGTDNEQFF
v_call: TRBV16; cdr3_aa: CASSQAWTGGRTEAFF
v_call: TRBV20-1; cdr3_aa: CSAPLRGRAYNEQFF
v_call: TRBV28; cdr3_aa: CASSLLQGLSQFF
v_call: TRBV2; cdr3_aa: CASSVSVSGETQYF
v_call: TRBV27; cdr3_aa: CASSPLMGENTEAFF
v_call: TRBV29-1; cdr3_aa: CSVILSDASSYEQYF
v_call: TRBV9; cdr3_aa: CASSVGGTYNEQFF
v_call: TRBV28; cdr3_aa: CASSLLAAQETQYF
v_call: TRBV27; cdr3_aa: CASSSRRTRGQGVIYEQYF
v_call: TRBV6-5; cdr3_aa: CASSYSRRENNEQFF
v_call: TRBV5-1; cdr3_aa: CASSWSSSFSYEQYF
v_call: TRBV7-2; cdr3_aa: CASSELAGAGADTQYF
v_call: TRBV5-1; cdr3_aa: CASKWGTGASSYEQYF
v_call: TRBV5-1; cdr3_aa: CASSLSSQGGTEAFF
v_call: TRBV6-1; cdr3_aa: CASSENQGAVRETQYF
v_call: TRBV11-1; cdr3_aa: CASSLGRESQETQYF
v_call: TRBV7-2; cdr3_aa: CASSRRPGLPTQETQYF